This is a list of T cell receptor beta chains from one sample in a study of blood T cell repertoires in COVID-19. Repertoires were generated with immunoSEQ multiplex PCR, while TCRdb's copy carries only in-frame clones and drops some. The data show 350,000 to 450,000 clones, around nine tenths seen once. Sequencing was performed on peripheral blood. Receptors originate from a woman between 40 and 50 years old with COVID-19, enrolled during active disease. Both conserved end residues are part of each CDR3. The D gene is left open where the match is weak. Where a row states a size, it is once, few, many or the class of an expanded clone; other rows omit it.

D	V	size	J	DNA	CDR3
-	TRBV28	few	TRBJ2-2	TGTGCCGGCCGGGAATACACCGGGGAGCTGTTTTTT	CAGREYTGELFF
TRBD2	TRBV9	-	TRBJ2-3	TGTGCCAGCAGCTCACAGGGCAGCGGGAGGAGAGATACGCAGTATTTT	CASSSQGSGRRDTQYF
TRBD1	TRBV5-1	-	TRBJ2-1	TGCGCCAGCAGCCCAGGACAGGGCCCCTACAATGAGCAGTTCTTC	CASSPGQGPYNEQFF
TRBD1	TRBV7-2	once	TRBJ2-7	TGTGCCAGCAGCCCGCGACAGGGGGCGGAATTCTACGAGCAGTACTTC	CASSPRQGAEFYEQYF
TRBD1	TRBV7-6	-	TRBJ2-2	TGTGCCAGCAGCTTAGGGACAGGGGGCGGCACCGGGGAGCTGTTTTTT	CASSLGTGGGTGELFF
-	TRBV5-1	-	TRBJ1-1	TGCGCCAGCAGCTTGGGACAGCCCCTTAACACTGAAGCTTTCTTT	CASSLGQPLNTEAFF
-	TRBV7-2	-	TRBJ2-3	TGTGCCAGCAGTCCGGACTACTTCACAGATACGCAGTATTTT	CASSPDYFTDTQYF
-	TRBV28	once	TRBJ1-5	TGTGCCAGCAGTTTGGCCGCTCTCGTTCAGCCCCAGCATTTT	CASSLAALVQPQHF
TRBD1	TRBV10-3	-	TRBJ2-2	TGTGCCATCAGCAATCAGGGGGCAAACACCGGGGAGCTGTTTTTT	CAISNQGANTGELFF
TRBD2	TRBV3-1/TRBV3-2	-	TRBJ2-5	TGTGCCAGCAGCCCACGTAGGTCTAGCGGGGGTGGAGAGACCCAGTACTTC	CASSPRRSSGGGETQYF
-	TRBV5-1	-	TRBJ1-3	TGCGCCAGCAGCTTGGTGCCGGGCGGGGGAAACACCATATATTTT	CASSLVPGGGNTIYF
-	TRBV6-5	-	TRBJ1-5	TGTGCCAGCAGGAACGCGGGGAATCAGCCCCAGCATTTT	CASRNAGNQPQHF
-	TRBV9	-	TRBJ2-5	TGTGCCAGCAGCGTAGGGGACACCTCGGGGCAAGAGACCCAGTACTTC	CASSVGDTSGQETQYF
TRBD1	TRBV6-6	-	TRBJ2-5	TGTGCCAGCAGGGGACAGGGTGGGACCCAGTACTTC	CASRGQGGTQYF
-	TRBV28	-	TRBJ2-7	TGTGCCAGCAGGGACACAGGGTTGAGGGAGCAGTACTTC	CASRDTGLREQYF
-	TRBV27	-	TRBJ2-4	TGTGCCAGCATTTTTATAGGTAGTCAGTACCCAGGCCTAGCCAAAAACATTCAGTACTTC	CASIFIGSQYPGLAKNIQYF
TRBD2	TRBV7-2	-	TRBJ2-1	TGTGCCAGCAGCTTAGTCGCCCACCTAGCGGGAGGAAACAATGAGCAGTTCTTC	CASSLVAHLAGGNNEQFF
-	TRBV30	-	TRBJ1-1	TGTGCCCAGGGGACTGAAGCTTTCTTT	CAQGTEAFF
-	TRBV6-2/TRBV6-3	-	TRBJ1-1	TGTGCCAGCAGTTACGCGAGGACGGGAGGGACTGAAGCTTTCTTT	CASSYARTGGTEAFF
-	TRBV28	few	TRBJ1-3	TGTGCCAGCAGTTTATTGTCGGGGACTGGAAACACCATATATTTT	CASSLLSGTGNTIYF
TRBD1	TRBV7-9	-	TRBJ1-6	TGTGCCAGCAGCTCAACCGCCACAGGGGGCGACTATTCACCCCTCCACTTT	CASSSTATGGDYSPLHF
-	TRBV29-1	-	TRBJ1-3	TGCAGCGCCAGAGCCCAGGGTACCCCCGGAAACACCATATATTTT	CSARAQGTPGNTIYF
-	TRBV9	-	TRBJ2-7	TGTGCCAGCAGCGTAGGGGTTGAACAGTACGAGCAGTACTTC	CASSVGVEQYEQYF
TRBD1	TRBV5-1	-	TRBJ1-2	TGCGCCAGCAGCTTACGACAGGGGGACTATGGCTACACCTTC	CASSLRQGDYGYTF
-	TRBV7-9	-	TRBJ2-3	TGTGCCAGCAGCCCACTGAAAGATACGCAGTATTTT	CASSPLKDTQYF
-	TRBV28	-	TRBJ2-2	TGTGCCAGCAGACGCGGCCCCGGGGAGCTGTTTTTT	CASRRGPGELFF
-	TRBV7-2	-	TRBJ1-5	TGTGCCAGCAGCTTAGCGCCCCGGGGAGGACAGCCCCAGCATTTT	CASSLAPRGGQPQHF
-	TRBV19	-	TRBJ2-2	TGTGCCAGTAGTATTCCCCGCGTACGGGGCGGGGAGCTGTTTTTT	CASSIPRVRGGELFF
-	TRBV6-2/TRBV6-3	-	TRBJ1-2	TGTGCCAGCAGTTACTCCACAGGCGGCGGCTACACCTTC	CASSYSTGGGYTF
-	TRBV28	-	TRBJ1-2	TGTGCCAGCAGCCCTGCTCCCGAGTATGGCTACACCTTC	CASSPAPEYGYTF
-	TRBV29-1	-	TRBJ1-2	TGCAGCGTTGAGACAGGAGGTAATGGCTACACCTTC	CSVETGGNGYTF
-	TRBV18	-	TRBJ1-5	TGTGCCAGCTCACCTAGGGGATCCAGCAATCAGCCCCAGCATTTT	CASSPRGSSNQPQHF
-	TRBV9	-	TRBJ2-5	TGTGCCAGCAGCGGGTCCGTAAGCCGGGAGACCCAGTACTTC	CASSGSVSRETQYF
TRBD1	TRBV4-1	-	TRBJ1-1	TGCGCCAGCAGCCAAGGGGGGGACAGGGGGTTCCAGGCGAACACTGAAGCTTTCTTT	CASSQGGDRGFQANTEAFF
-	TRBV14	-	TRBJ1-1	TGTGCCAGCAGCCGGACACTGAACACTGAAGCTTTCTTT	CASSRTLNTEAFF
-	TRBV7-6	-	TRBJ1-4	TGTGCCAGCAGCTTACGATCAGGGGCAGGGGAAAAACTGTTTTTT	CASSLRSGAGEKLFF
-	TRBV6-5	-	TRBJ1-1	TGTGCCAGCAGACCCGGACAGAGGAACACTGAAGCTTTCTTT	CASRPGQRNTEAFF
TRBD2	TRBV5-4	few	TRBJ2-1	TGTGCCAGCAGCCGGGGACTAGCGGGAGACCACAATGAGCAGTTCTTC	CASSRGLAGDHNEQFF
TRBD1	TRBV27	-	TRBJ1-4	TGTGCCAGCGGGACAGGTCACCTTGAAAAACTGTTTTTT	CASGTGHLEKLFF
-	TRBV2	-	TRBJ1-5	TGTGCCAGCAGTGACACCACGGGGGGAGGGAGCAATCAGCCCCAGCATTTT	CASSDTTGGGSNQPQHF
TRBD1	TRBV7-9	-	TRBJ1-4	TGTGCCAGCAGCCCCCGGACAGGGTTTAGGGAAAAACTGTTTTTT	CASSPRTGFREKLFF
-	TRBV4-1	-	TRBJ1-6	TGCGCCAGCAGCCAATGGGGTTCGGGGGAAAATTCACCCCTCCACTTT	CASSQWGSGENSPLHF
-	TRBV4-1	-	TRBJ1-1	TGCGCCAGCAGCCCTGGACAGTTCAACACTGAAGCTTTCTTT	CASSPGQFNTEAFF
-	TRBV6-2/TRBV6-3	-	TRBJ2-5	TGTGCCAGCAGTTACCAGTCTACCTTAGCAGAGACCCAGTACTTC	CASSYQSTLAETQYF
-	TRBV3-1/TRBV3-2	few	TRBJ1-5	TGTGCCAGCAGCCCCACGGACAGTCCCAATCAGCCCCAGCATTTT	CASSPTDSPNQPQHF
-	TRBV27	-	TRBJ1-5	TGTGCCAGCAGTTACGGGGATGGGCGCAATCAGCCCCAGCATTTT	CASSYGDGRNQPQHF
TRBD2	TRBV12-5	-	TRBJ2-5	TGTGCTAGTGGCCGGGGGGACGGACAAGAGACCCAGTACTTC	CASGRGDGQETQYF
-	TRBV7-2	-	TRBJ2-5	TGTGCCAGCAGCTTAGCCCGGGGGACTCAAGAGACCCAGTACTTC	CASSLARGTQETQYF
TRBD2	TRBV28	-	TRBJ2-1	TGTGCCAGCACCTTGGCTAGCGGCTCCTACAATGAGCAGTTCTTC	CASTLASGSYNEQFF
TRBD1	TRBV19	-	TRBJ2-1	TGTGCCAGTAGTATCCTCAGACAGGGTACCTACAATGAGCAGTTCTTC	CASSILRQGTYNEQFF
-	TRBV9	-	TRBJ2-6	TGTGCCAGCAGAGCAACAGGGTCGTCCCCTTCCTCTGGGGCCAACGTCCTGACTTTC	CASRATGSSPSSGANVLTF
TRBD1	TRBV6-2/TRBV6-3	-	TRBJ1-1	TGTGCCAGCAGCGACGAACCAGGGGGCACTGAAGCTTTCTTT	CASSDEPGGTEAFF
TRBD1	TRBV18	-	TRBJ1-3	TGTGCCAGCTCACCAGCAGGACAGGGGTATGGAAACACCATATATTTT	CASSPAGQGYGNTIYF
TRBD1	TRBV14	-	TRBJ1-2	TGTGCCAGCAGCCGTGATACAGGGGGCTTGTCTGGCTACACCTTC	CASSRDTGGLSGYTF
TRBD1	TRBV28	-	TRBJ1-2	TGTGCCAGCAGTTTAGGGACAGGGTATGGCTACACCTTC	CASSLGTGYGYTF